This is a list of T cell receptor beta chains from one sample in a study of T-cell reconstitution after alpha-beta-depleted transplantation in children. TCRdb analysed the PCR reads with MiXCR anew, one entry per CDR3 protein. The table includes approximately 650,000 distinct CDR3 sequences, about an eighth detected once. The sequencing used PBMCs, collected before TCRalphabeta/CD19-depleted stem cell transplant. Source of these receptors: a girl aged 2 to 9 with congenital amegakaryocytic thrombocytopenia, due to receive a stem cell transplant. Both conserved end residues are part of each CDR3. D genes are given only for firm matches. Some rows have no size entry. The others give once, few or many, or a class for an expanded clone.

TRBJ1-2,TRBV5-6,few,.,TGTGCCAGCAGCTGGGCGGACAGCTATGGCTACACCTTC,CASSWADSYGYTF
TRBJ2-1,TRBV20-1,few,.,TGCAGTGCTAGAGCTTGGTGGAATGAGCAGTTCTTC,CSARAWWNEQFF
TRBJ2-1,TRBV11-1,few,.,TGTGCCAGCAGCTTAGCGGGCGAACTAGCTGAGAGCTCCTACAATGAGCAGTTCTTC,CASSLAGELAESSYNEQFF
TRBJ2-1,TRBV15,.,.,TGTGCCACCAGCTTCAGACCGCGGGGCGGCAATGAGCAGTTCTTC,CATSFRPRGGNEQFF
TRBJ1-2,TRBV12-3/TRBV12-4,.,.,TGTGCCAGCAGTTTAGGCAGACGTACTAACTATGGCTACACCTTC,CASSLGRRTNYGYTF
TRBJ2-3,TRBV15,.,.,TGTGCCACCACCATCCTAGATTACCCTAGCACAGATACGCAGTATTTT,CATTILDYPSTDTQYF
TRBJ2-4,TRBV5-1,.,.,TGCGCCAGCAGCACGAATGCGGCGGACTACATTCAGTACTTC,CASSTNAADYIQYF
TRBJ2-3,TRBV7-6,few,.,TGTGCCAGCAGCTTTGGCCCGCTGGGGGGATCAGATACGCAGTATTTT,CASSFGPLGGSDTQYF
TRBJ2-3,TRBV30,few,.,TGTGCCTGGAATTATCTAGATACGCAGTATTTT,CAWNYLDTQYF
TRBJ1-3,TRBV5-1,many,.,TGCGCCAGCAGTCCACAGGGATACAACTCTGGAAACACCATATATTTT,CASSPQGYNSGNTIYF
TRBJ1-5,TRBV7-6,many,.,TGTGCCAGCAGCTTAGGGGGTCCCTCGGGCCAGCCCCAGCATTTT,CASSLGGPSGQPQHF
TRBJ2-7,TRBV7-3,few,TRBD2,TGTGCCAGCAGCTTAAACGGCGGGAGTGGGTACGAGCAGTACTTC,CASSLNGGSGYEQYF
TRBJ2-3,TRBV12-3/TRBV12-4,.,.,TGTGCCAGCAGGGGGCTTGAGGGGCCGGTAACAGATACGCAGTATTTT,CASRGLEGPVTDTQYF
TRBJ1-4,TRBV12-3/TRBV12-4,many,.,TGTGCCAGCAGCCTCGGACAGTTAGATGAAAAACTGTTTTTT,CASSLGQLDEKLFF
TRBJ2-5,TRBV20-1,few,.,TGCAGTGTTAGCCCGGTGGGAGAGACCCAGTACTTC,CSVSPVGETQYF
TRBJ2-5,TRBV27,many,.,TGTGCCAGCAGTTTCCAGGTGGAAGAGACCCAGTACTTC,CASSFQVEETQYF
TRBJ2-6,TRBV9,.,TRBD1,TGTGCCAGCAGCGCAGAAGTGGGGTGGCAAAACCCGGGACAGGGTTACTCTGGGGCCAACGTCCTGACTTTC,CASSAEVGWQNPGQGYSGANVLTF
TRBJ2-1,TRBV20-1,.,TRBD2,TGCAGTGCGCCGTGGGGGGGGACTAGCAATGAGCAGTTCTTC,CSAPWGGTSNEQFF
TRBJ2-7,TRBV15,.,.,TGTGCCACCAGGAGTAGGGCCGCTTCCTACGAGCAGTACTTC,CATRSRAASYEQYF
TRBJ2-2,TRBV12-5,few,TRBD1,TGTGCTAGTGGTTTGGAGCCGGGACAGGGGGCCGGGGAGCTGTTTTTT,CASGLEPGQGAGELFF
TRBJ1-2,TRBV20-1,many,.,TGCAGTGCCCGACAGGTGCTCTATGGCTACACCTTC,CSARQVLYGYTF
TRBJ1-3,TRBV12-3/TRBV12-4,few,.,TGTGCCAGCAGTCCCACATTGTCCCGGGGGGACACCATATATTTT,CASSPTLSRGDTIYF
TRBJ2-5,TRBV27,.,.,TGTGCCAGCAGTCCGATACCCCGATATAGCGGAGAGACCCAGTACTTC,CASSPIPRYSGETQYF
TRBJ2-1,TRBV29-1,many,TRBD1,TGCAGCGTTGACAGGGGGTACAATGAGCAGTTCTTC,CSVDRGYNEQFF
TRBJ2-7,TRBV28,.,.,TGTGCCAGCAGTCCCATGGGCGGTCTCGAGCAGTACTTC,CASSPMGGLEQYF
TRBJ1-1,TRBV5-1,many,.,TGTGCCAGCAGCTTCGCCGGCGGGAACACTGAAGCTTTCTTT,CASSFAGGNTEAFF
TRBJ1-2,TRBV30,.,.,TGTGCCTTTACCCCGGGGCAGGGCTACACCTTC,CAFTPGQGYTF
TRBJ2-5,TRBV5-1,many,.,TGCGCCAGCGGCCCCAGTGGCTCCTACCAAGAGACCCAGTACTTC,CASGPSGSYQETQYF
TRBJ2-1,TRBV14,.,TRBD2,TGTGCCAGCAGCTCCCTAGCGGGAGGGCCGGGGCTTTACAATGAGCAGTTCTTC,CASSSLAGGPGLYNEQFF
TRBJ2-5,TRBV29-1,.,.,TGCAGCGTTGAGGGGTTCGCGACACCAAAGGGAGAGACCCAGTACTTC,CSVEGFATPKGETQYF
TRBJ2-7,TRBV27,.,.,TGTGCCAGCACTGGACAGAGGTCCTACGAGCAGTACTTC,CASTGQRSYEQYF
TRBJ1-2,TRBV29-1,many,.,TGCAGCGTTGTCGACGGAGCCCTTGGGTGGGGCTACACCTTC,CSVVDGALGWGYTF
TRBJ2-7,TRBV6-5,few,TRBD2,TGTGCCAGCAGTTACGGGGGGGCTAGCGGGATCTACGAGCAGTACTTC,CASSYGGASGIYEQYF
TRBJ2-7,TRBV7-9,.,.,TGTGCCAGCAGGGGGGTCACCTACGAGCAGTACTTC,CASRGVTYEQYF
TRBJ1-2,TRBV25-1,many,.,TGTGCCAGCAGTGATCCATTTGACTATGGCTACACCTTC,CASSDPFDYGYTF
TRBJ2-7,TRBV5-1,few,TRBD2,TGCGCCAGCAGCAATGGAGCGGGATTTAGTTACGAGCAGTACTTC,CASSNGAGFSYEQYF
TRBJ2-3,TRBV10-3,few,.,TGTGCCATCAGGAGGGACTCCACAGATACGCAGTATTTT,CAIRRDSTDTQYF